This T cell receptor (beta chain) comes out of a study of shared clonotypes between healthy human individuals. Trimming cost V 10 bases and J 2 bases, with 14 bases left between them. Germline V gives CDR1 MDHEN, CDR2 SYDVKM. The CDR3 spans 13 residues. Data came from immunoSEQ multiplex PCR; TCRdb stores just in-frame clones and leaves some out. The sample yields around 1 million clones, 70% to 85% seen once. This receptor was taken from a man in his late teens or twenties in good health. V and J are TRBV28 and TRBJ1-1; D is unresolved. Sequencing was done on a sample of memory CD4+ T cells sorted from blood. Stated subset: CD45RA-negative fraction. The CDR3 region is CAICRGSNTEAFF. The DNA of the CDR3 is TGTGCCATCTGCCGGGGTTCTAACACTGAAGCTTTCTTT.